One T cell receptor beta chain is described in this entry. Profiling relied on immunoSEQ multiplex PCR, and the TCRdb table lists in-frame clones only, not all of them. The repertoire holds 200,000 or so clones, with about 93% as singletons. The sample comes from a study of cytomegalovirus exposure and HLA in healthy donors. Input material: PBMCs. The sequence derives from a woman under 30 in good health and CMV-seronegative.

The CDR3 DNA is TGCGCCAGCAGCGCGAGACTAGAACTAGCTGAGCAGTTCTTC. This codes for CASSARLELAEQFF. The rearrangement joins TRBV5-1 to TRBJ2-1; a possible D gene is TRBD2 (6 bases). Germline V gives CDR1 SGHRS, CDR2 YFSETQ. The germline V and J ends were trimmed by 4 bases and 9 bases, with 17 bases remaining between them. The CDR3 is 14 residues long.